A single sample gave rise to the 26 T cell receptor beta chains below, sequenced in a study of blood T cell repertoires in COVID-19. This table comes from immunoSEQ multiplex PCR, and its TCRdb copy is limited to in-frame clones, with some not included. Of about 220,000 clones in the sample, 80% to 85% are singletons; the top ten hold 3%. Material: peripheral blood. The origin of the receptors is a woman between 25 and 40 years old who had recovered from COVID-19.

This rearrangement joins TRBV28 to TRBJ2-2, with a tentative D call TRBD1 (5 bases). The CDR3 is 15 amino acids. The germline gives CDR1 MDHEN, CDR2 SYDVKM. Trimming stripped 6 bases from V and 0 bases from J, with 11 bases between. The CDR3 DNA follows: TGTGCCAGCAGCCCGACAGAGACGAACACCGGGGAGCTGTTTTTT. Amino acids: CASSPTETNTGELFF.

This clone has a handful of counts. V gene TRBV28 combines with J gene TRBJ1-2; 7 bases match TRBD1. The CDR3 is 13 amino acids. Germline-derived CDR1 and CDR2 are MDHEN and SYDVKM. V trimming: 7 bases; J trimming: 4 bases; junction bases outside the gene matches: 6. CDR3 amino acids: CASKTAGGYGYTF. The CDR3 DNA reads TGTGCCAGCAAAACCGCAGGGGGCTATGGCTACACCTTC.

The genes are TRBV5-5 and TRBJ2-1, with D hard to call. CDR3 length: 17 amino acids. Germline CDR1 SGHKS, CDR2 YYEKEE (reference sequence). Trimming took 2 bases from V and 0 from J, leaving 15 bases between them. The CDR3: CASSLTPAAGSYNEQFF. In DNA, the CDR3 is TGTGCCAGCAGCTTAACCCCCGCGGCTGGCTCCTACAATGAGCAGTTCTTC. The full variable domain, rest sourced from reference TRBV5-5 and TRBJ2-1, is DAGVTQSPTHLIKTRGQQVTLRCSPISGHKSVSWYQQVLGQGPQFIFQYYEKEERGRGNFPDRFSARQFPNYSSELNVNALLLGDSALYLCASSLTPAAGSYNEQFFGPGTRLTVL.

This chain links TRBV9 with TRBJ1-4; possibly TRBD1 for D (5 bases). Germline V gene lookup returns CDR1 SGDLS and CDR2 YYNGEE. V was clipped by 3 bases and J by 5 bases, with 14 bases between them. This CDR3 contains 15 residues. Here the CDR3 DNA reads TGTGCCAGCAGCGCTTGGTCCGGGGGAAATGAAAAACTGTTTTTT. It translates to CASSAWSGGNEKLFF.

V usage is TRBV11-2 and J usage is TRBJ2-3; 9 nucleotides agree with TRBD2. CDR3 size: 16 residues. Germline CDR1 SGHAT, CDR2 FQNNGV. The junction had 6 bases not matched to a gene; V was cut back by 5 bases and J by 0 bases. CDR3 DNA sequence: TGTGCCAGCAGCGAACCGGCGGGAGGGAGCACAGATACGCAGTATTTT. Encoded protein: CASSEPAGGSTDTQYF.

The rearrangement links TRBV28 to TRBJ2-7, with D maybe TRBD1 (6 bases). Trimming cost V 7 bases and J 0 bases, with 13 bases left between them. Germline V gene lookup returns CDR1 MDHEN and CDR2 SYDVKM. The CDR3 consists of 14 residues. Here the CDR3 reads CASTGQRASYEQYF. CDR3 DNA sequence: TGTGCCAGCACCGGACAGCGTGCCTCCTACGAGCAGTACTTC.

This clone was counted between two and nine times. The J gene is TRBJ2-7, the V gene TRBV5-5; D remains unclear. The germline gives CDR1 SGHKS, CDR2 YYEKEE (reference sequence). Trimming took 4 bases from V and 6 from J, leaving 8 bases between them. This CDR3 is built from 11 residues. Here the CDR3 DNA reads TGTGCCAGCAGCCACAGTATCGAGCAGTACTTC. This codes for CASSHSIEQYF.

This clone was observed a single time. V gene TRBV29-1 combines with J gene TRBJ1-5, with 12 bases aligning to TRBD1. V shed 5 bases and J 2 bases; nucleotides not matched to a gene: 19. Germline V lookup: CDR1 SQVTM, CDR2 ANQGSEA. This CDR3 is built from 20 residues. CDR3 protein: CSVWGQPGQGAEMGNQPQHF. For the CDR3, the DNA is TGCAGCGTTTGGGGACAACCGGGACAGGGGGCGGAAATGGGCAATCAGCCCCAGCATTTT.

The chain recombines TRBV6-5 with TRBJ1-2; no clear D gene. The CDR3 spans 13 residues. Germline V CDR1 and CDR2: MNHEY, SVGAGI. The ends were cut back, 2 bases at V and 6 bases at J, with 10 bases in the middle. DNA of the CDR3: TGTGCCAGCAGTTACCGGATCGGGGATGGCTACACCTTC. Amino acids: CASSYRIGDGYTF.

The J gene is TRBJ2-3, the V gene TRBV7-6; TRBD2 agrees at 8 bases. The CDR3 is made up of 15 amino acids. Germline assignment: CDR1 SGHVS and CDR2 FNYEAQ. V was pared by 5 bases and J by 3 bases, with 7 bases of the junction left unmatched. CDR3 DNA sequence: TGTGCCAGCAGCAAGAGCGGGAGTGTGACAGATACGCAGTATTTT. This encodes CASSKSGSVTDTQYF.

This chain links TRBV7-3 with TRBJ2-5, with D perhaps matching TRBD2 (5 bases). CDR1 is SGHTA, CDR2 FQGTGA, per germline. Trimming took 0 bases from V and 4 from J, leaving 15 bases between them. CDR3 length equals 16 residues. CDR3 amino acids: CASSLTGVTEGETQYF. The CDR3 DNA reads TGTGCCAGCAGCTTAACGGGAGTCACAGAGGGAGAGACCCAGTACTTC.

This chain joins TRBV21-1 and TRBJ1-2; no DNA check was done on the table's D call, TRBD1. TRBV21-1 is tagged as a pseudogene. The CDR3 extends over 15 amino acids. The CDR3 DNA sequence: TGTGCCAGCAGCAAAGCCGTCAGGGATAACTATGGCTACACCTTC. This encodes CASSKAVRDNYGYTF.

This clone is a singleton in its sample. The chain combines TRBV11-3 with TRBJ2-3, with D hard to call. V was cut by 4 bases and J by 4 bases, with 9 bases left in between. The CDR3 loop spans 13 amino acids. The germline CDR1 and CDR2 sequences are SGHNT and YENEEA. The CDR3, as DNA: TGTGCCAGCAGCTATGGTGGCCCAGATACGCAGTATTTT. Translated: CASSYGGPDTQYF.

V usage is TRBV28 and J usage is TRBJ2-7, with D hard to call. The CDR3 runs 11 residues. The V gene lost 6 bases and the J gene lost 3 bases, with 6 bases spanning the gap. Germline loops: CDR1 MDHEN, CDR2 SYDVKM. DNA of the CDR3: TGTGCCAGCAGACACCACTACGAGCAGTACTTC. Its protein product is CASRHHYEQYF.

J is TRBJ2-1 and V is TRBV28; tentative D call: TRBD2 (5 bases). The CDR3 runs 13 residues. V shed 5 bases and J shed 6 bases, with 11 bases lying between them. Germline V gene sequence: CDR1 MDHEN, CDR2 SYDVKM. The CDR3 reads CASSTTGLNEQFF. In DNA, the CDR3 is TGTGCCAGCAGTACTACCGGACTCAATGAGCAGTTCTTC.

This clone has a handful of counts. J is TRBJ2-1 and V is TRBV10-1; 11 nucleotides align to TRBD2. J lost 9 bases, V lost 2 bases, and 3 bases had no gene match. From germline, CDR1 is WNHNN and CDR2 SYGVQD (reference sequence). The CDR3 contains 14 residues. The CDR3 sequence is CASSENLAGGEQFF. The CDR3 bases are TGCGCCAGCAGTGAGAATCTAGCGGGAGGTGAGCAGTTCTTC.

Notes on this clone: One junction end does not reproduce the germline sequence, and a read error may be involved. The V gene is TRBV7-9, the J gene TRBJ1-4, with 11 bases identical to TRBD1. Germline V gene sequence: CDR1 SEHNR, CDR2 FQNEAQ (reference sequence). CDR3 length: 13 residues. As DNA, the CDR3 is TGTGCCAGCAGCCTAGAAGGTCCGGGACAGGGGGTTTTT. Amino acids: CASSLEGPGQGVF.

The count of this clone is one. The chain has TRBV28 and TRBJ2-7; the D gene is possibly TRBD2 (6 bases). This CDR3 comprises 16 residues. With 3 bases removed from V and 0 bases from J, the gap between germline ends came to 15 bases. Germline lookup yields CDR1 MDHEN and CDR2 SYDVKM. CDR3 protein: CASSFLGVADSYEQYF. Written as DNA, the CDR3 is TGTGCCAGCAGTTTTTTAGGGGTAGCGGACTCCTACGAGCAGTACTTC.

The V and J genes are TRBV9 and TRBJ2-1; D possibly corresponds to TRBD2 (6 bases). Germline lookup yields CDR1 SGDLS and CDR2 YYNGEE. Deletions cut 2 bases from V and 8 bases from J, with 17 bases between. The CDR3 has 15 residues. CDR3 protein: CASSVAGRTKDEQFF. The CDR3 DNA follows: TGTGCCAGCAGCGTCGCGGGGAGGACAAAGGATGAGCAGTTCTTC.

The chain uses TRBV28 and TRBJ1-1; D might be TRBD1 (5 bases). CDR3 size: 15 residues. V was cut by 6 bases and J by 0 bases, with 14 bases left in between. The germline V gene encodes CDR1 MDHEN and CDR2 SYDVKM. The CDR3 nucleotides read TGTGCCAGCAGCCCAGGGAGGTATATGAACACTGAAGCTTTCTTT. This encodes CASSPGRYMNTEAFF. Full variable domain (rest looked up from reference TRBV28 and TRBJ1-1): DVKVTQSSRYLVKRTGEKVFLECVQDMDHENMFWYRQDPGLGLRLIYFSYDVKMKEKGDIPEGYSVSREKKERFSLILESASTNQTSMYLCASSPGRYMNTEAFFGQGTRLTVV.

The J gene is TRBJ2-7, the V gene TRBV25-1; no clear D gene. The CDR3 runs to 11 residues. The germline gives CDR1 MGHDK, CDR2 SYGVNS. V gave up 6 bases and J gave up 3 bases, with 6 bases separating them. The CDR3 nucleotides are TGTGCCAGCAGCCGGGTCTACGAGCAGTACTTC. It codes for CASSRVYEQYF.

This clone has a single count. The genes are TRBV4-1 and TRBJ2-1, with 7 bases identical to TRBD2. The CDR3 covers 17 residues. Unmatched junction bases numbered 12, after V lost 0 bases and J lost 7 bases. The germline gives CDR1 MGHRA, CDR2 YSYEKL. The DNA of the CDR3 is TGCGCCAGCAGCCAAGATACCCTACGGACTAGTAAGAATGAGCAGTTCTTC. Residues: CASSQDTLRTSKNEQFF.

In nucleotides, the CDR3 is TGTGCCAGCAGCTTTAAAGTGATAGGGGCTGGCTACACCTTC. This encodes CASSFKVIGAGYTF. The chain uses TRBV7-2 and TRBJ1-2; the D gene is possibly TRBD1 (5 bases). Germline CDR1 reads SGHTA; CDR2 reads FQGNSA. Trimming took off 3 bases at V and 7 bases at J, with 15 bases between the two ends. CDR3 length: 14 residues.

The chain combines TRBV15 with TRBJ2-7, with 7 nucleotides matching TRBD2. Germline trimming cut 2 bases from V and 2 bases from J; bases unmatched to any gene: 3. There are 14 residues in the CDR3. CDR1 LNHNV and CDR2 YYDKDF come from the germline V gene (reference sequence). CDR3 region: CATSRQRDPYEQYF. CDR3 in DNA: TGTGCCACCAGCAGACAGCGGGACCCCTACGAGCAGTACTTC.

The chain recombines TRBV9 with TRBJ2-5, with D perhaps matching TRBD1 (6 bases). V was shortened by 3 bases and J by 5 bases, with 11 bases between the two germline ends. The germline gives CDR1 SGDLS, CDR2 YYNGEE. This CDR3 has 13 amino acids. Here the CDR3 reads CASSEGVGETQYF. DNA of the CDR3: TGTGCCAGCAGCGAGGGGGTTGGTGAGACCCAGTACTTC.

The chain recombines TRBV18 with TRBJ1-3; D is unclear. CDR1 is KGHSH, CDR2 LQKENI, per germline. The CDR3 sequence is 14 residues long. The germline V and J ends were trimmed by 0 bases and 3 bases, with 6 bases remaining between them. For the CDR3, the DNA is TGTGCCAGCTCACCACCGTCGGTTGGAAACACCATATATTTT. Translation gives CASSPPSVGNTIYF. The complete variable domain, with remaining parts taken from reference TRBV18 and TRBJ1-3, reads NAGVMQNPRHLVRRRGQEARLRCSPMKGHSHVYWYRQLPEEGLKFMVYLQKENIIDESGMPKERFSAEFPKEGPSILRIQQVVRGDSAAYFCASSPPSVGNTIYFGEGSWLTVV.